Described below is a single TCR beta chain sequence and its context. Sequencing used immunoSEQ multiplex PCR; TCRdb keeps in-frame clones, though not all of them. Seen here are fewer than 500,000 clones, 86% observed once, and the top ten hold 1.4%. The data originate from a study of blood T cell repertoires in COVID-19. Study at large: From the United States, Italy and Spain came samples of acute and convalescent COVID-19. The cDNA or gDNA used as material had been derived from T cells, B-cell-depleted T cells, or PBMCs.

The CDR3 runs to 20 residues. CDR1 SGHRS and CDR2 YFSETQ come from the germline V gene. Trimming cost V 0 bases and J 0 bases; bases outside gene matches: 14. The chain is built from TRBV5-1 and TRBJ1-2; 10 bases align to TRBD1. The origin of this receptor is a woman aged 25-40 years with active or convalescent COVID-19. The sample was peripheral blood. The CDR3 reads CASSLAGVGTGAPTNYGYTF. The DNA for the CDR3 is TGCGCCAGCAGCTTGGCTGGGGTCGGGACAGGGGCCCCAACTAACTATGGCTACACCTTC. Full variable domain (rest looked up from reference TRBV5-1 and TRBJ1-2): KAGVTQTPRYLIKTRGQQVTLSCSPISGHRSVSWYQQTPGQGLQFLFEYFSETQRNKGNFPGRFSGRQFSNSRSEMNVSTLELGDSALYLCASSLAGVGTGAPTNYGYTFGSGTRLTVV.